The 4 T cell receptor beta chains reported below all come from one sample, sequenced in a study of T cell repertoires in cytomegalovirus infection. TCRdb ran MiXCR on the reads and lists one entry per CDR3 protein. The sample lists 400,000 or so distinct CDR3 sequences; 15% to 20% were seen once. Sample: PBMCs. The receptors here all came from a human donor in good health (CMV status not recorded). Some clones in this sample may be carry-over from other donors' samples.

This clonotype was seen a few times. This chain uses TRBV11-3 with TRBJ1-5; D may be TRBD1 (5 bases). Germline V gives CDR1 SGHNT, CDR2 YENEEA. V dropped 5 bases and J dropped 6 bases, with 26 bases sitting between them. The CDR3 spans 18 residues. In DNA form, the CDR3 reads TGTGCCAGCAGCCTACTCTCGGGGGTAATGTCGGGTTGTCAGCCCCAGCATTTT. Residues: CASSLLSGVMSGCQPQHF.

This clonotype appeared a few times. The chain couples TRBV6-2 or TRBV6-3 to TRBJ2-1, with a tentative D call TRBD2 (6 bases). The V end lost 6 bases, the J end lost 3 bases, and 15 bases lay between the germline ends. Germline CDR1 reads MNHEY; CDR2 reads SVGEGT. The CDR3 is 15 amino acids. CDR3 sequence: CASRNSGTHYNEQFF. CDR3 nucleotides: TGTGCCAGCAGGAATTCCGGGACTCACTACAATGAGCAGTTCTTC.

V and J are TRBV15 and TRBJ1-1; TRBD1 is a possible D gene (5 bases). Trimming removed 1 base from V and 2 bases from J, with 11 bases in between. Germline CDR1 is LNHNV and CDR2 is YYDKDF (reference sequence). The CDR3 is 15 residues long. CDR3 nucleotide sequence: TGTGCCACCAGCAGAGTAGGGACGCCTAACACTGAAGCTTTCTTT. Protein sequence: CATSRVGTPNTEAFF.

The rearrangement joins TRBV29-1 to TRBJ2-5, with D unresolved. The CDR3 has 13 amino acids. Germline V gene lookup returns CDR1 SQVTM and CDR2 ANQGSEA. Trimming stripped 1 base from V and 5 bases from J, with 11 bases between. The CDR3 coding sequence is TGCAGCGTTGAAGCCCCCAGACGGGAGACCCAGTACTTC. As protein: CSVEAPRRETQYF.